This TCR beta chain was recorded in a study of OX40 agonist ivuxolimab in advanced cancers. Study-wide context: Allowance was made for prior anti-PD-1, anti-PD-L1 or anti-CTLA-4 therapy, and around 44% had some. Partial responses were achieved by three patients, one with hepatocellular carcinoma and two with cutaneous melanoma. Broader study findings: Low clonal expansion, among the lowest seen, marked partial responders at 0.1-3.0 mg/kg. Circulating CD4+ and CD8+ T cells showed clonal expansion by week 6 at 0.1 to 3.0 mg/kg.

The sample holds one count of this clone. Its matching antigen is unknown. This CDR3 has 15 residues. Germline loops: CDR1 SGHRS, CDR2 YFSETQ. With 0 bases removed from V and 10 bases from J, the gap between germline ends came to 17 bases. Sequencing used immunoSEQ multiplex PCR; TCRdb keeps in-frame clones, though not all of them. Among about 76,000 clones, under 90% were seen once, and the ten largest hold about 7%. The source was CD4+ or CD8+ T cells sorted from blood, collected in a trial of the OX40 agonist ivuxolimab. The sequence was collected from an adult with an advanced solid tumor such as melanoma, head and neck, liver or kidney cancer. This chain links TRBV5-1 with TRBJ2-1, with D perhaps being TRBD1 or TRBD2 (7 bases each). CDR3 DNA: TGCGCCAGCAGCTTGGTTCAGGGGGGACTACAGGAGCAGTTCTTC. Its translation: CASSLVQGGLQEQFF.